These 13 T cell receptor beta chains were all obtained from the same sample, sequenced in a study of blood T cell repertoires in COVID-19. Using immunoSEQ multiplex PCR, the repertoire was profiled, and TCRdb retains in-frame clones only, with some absent. The sample lists around 95,000 clones; just under 80% were seen once. The sequencing input was peripheral blood. The receptor source for this set is a man between 65 and 85 years old with active or convalescent COVID-19.

This sequence joins TRBV11-2 and TRBJ1-1; tentative D call: TRBD1 (6 bases). The CDR3 has 17 residues. In germline, CDR1 is SGHAT, CDR2 FQNNGV. V lost 4 bases to trimming and J lost 4 bases, with 22 bases between them. The CDR3 nucleotides are TGTGCCAGCAGCTCTCAGACCCCGACAGGAGGACGCACTGAAGCTTTCTTT. Protein: CASSSQTPTGGRTEAFF.

Here the CDR3 reads CASSDPGQGTYEQYF. As DNA, the CDR3 is TGTGCCAGCAGCGATCCGGGACAGGGCACCTACGAGCAGTACTTC. The chain is built from TRBV5-4 and TRBJ2-7, with 9 nucleotides matching TRBD1. Germline assignment: CDR1 SGHNT and CDR2 YYREEE (reference sequence). V trimming: 4 bases; J trimming: 2 bases; junction bases outside the gene matches: 7. The CDR3 contains 15 residues.

The rearrangement uses TRBV11-1 and TRBJ2-7, with 8 bases that match TRBD1. Trimming at V came to 1 base and at J to 4 bases, leaving 3 bases not matched to a gene. Germline V gives CDR1 SGHAT, CDR2 FQDESV (reference sequence). The CDR3 runs 14 residues. CDR3 in amino acids: CASSLGTGYYEQYF. DNA of the CDR3: TGTGCCAGCAGCTTAGGGACAGGGTATTACGAGCAGTACTTC.

This clone was seen just once. The rearrangement joins TRBV29-1 to TRBJ2-7; D is perhaps TRBD1 (6 bases). CDR1 and CDR2 from the germline V gene are SQVTM and ANQGSEA. V lost 3 bases, J lost 5 bases, and 17 bases lay in between. The CDR3 is 14 amino acids. Here the CDR3 DNA reads TGCAGCGTTGATCAGAGTCAGGGGAGTAACGAGCAGTACTTC. This encodes CSVDQSQGSNEQYF.

This chain connects TRBV12-3 or TRBV12-4 to TRBJ1-1; a weak D match, TRBD1 (5 bases). The CDR3 runs to 13 residues. Trimming took off 9 bases at V and 3 bases at J, with 14 bases between the two ends. CDR3 amino acids: CASSWTPDTEAFF. DNA of the CDR3: TGTGCCAGTTCGTGGACACCTGACACTGAAGCTTTCTTT.

This chain joins TRBV5-8 and TRBJ2-7, with no clear D. V was shortened by 3 bases and J by 2 bases, with 6 bases between the two germline ends. The CDR3 length is 12 residues. The germline gives CDR1 SGHTS, CDR2 YDEGEE. The CDR3 region is CASSSGAYEQYF. Here the CDR3 DNA reads TGTGCCAGCAGCTCTGGAGCCTACGAGCAGTACTTC.

This clone was seen a handful of times. The rearrangement links TRBV19 to TRBJ2-1; D not certain. The CDR3 length is 14 residues. V was shortened by 6 bases and J by 0 bases, with 9 bases between the two germline ends. CDR1 is LNHDA, CDR2 SQIVND, per germline (reference sequence). The CDR3 DNA is TGTGCCAGTAGGGAGTCCAACTCCTACAATGAGCAGTTCTTC. This encodes CASRESNSYNEQFF.

This clone has more than one count but fewer than ten. The chain employs TRBV4-1 and TRBJ1-1; D remains unclear. CDR1 and CDR2 (germline): MGHRA, YSYEKL. The V and J ends lost 4 bases and 1 base respectively, with 7 bases between them. This CDR3 region has 13 residues. The CDR3 coding sequence is TGCGCCAGCAGCCGGCAGGAGAACACTGAAGCTTTCTTT. It specifies CASSRQENTEAFF.

The rearrangement joins TRBV24-1 to TRBJ2-7, with 7 positions matching TRBD2. Germline CDR1 and CDR2: KGHDR and SFDVKD. The CDR3 spans 13 residues. With V trimmed by 8 bases and J by 0 bases, 3 bases remained unmatched. Written as DNA, the CDR3 is TGTGCCACCACGGGGGGTGGCTCCTACGAGCAGTACTTC. Protein sequence: CATTGGGSYEQYF.

This sequence joins TRBV7-6 and TRBJ2-1; a weak D match, TRBD2 (7 bases). CDR3 length equals 16 residues. Trimming stripped 2 bases from V and 5 bases from J, with 16 bases between. The germline gives CDR1 SGHVS, CDR2 FNYEAQ. The CDR3 nucleotides are TGTGCCAGCAGCTTACGGGGCGGGGGCCCGAACAATGAGCAGTTCTTC. Translated, it gives CASSLRGGGPNNEQFF.

The V and J genes are TRBV24-1 and TRBJ2-1, with D uncertain. Germline V gives CDR1 KGHDR, CDR2 SFDVKD. V was trimmed by 4 bases and J by 7 bases, leaving 19 bases between them. This CDR3 is built from 16 residues. CDR3 amino acids: CATSDLETAPVNEQFF. The CDR3 coding sequence is TGTGCCACCAGTGACCTAGAAACGGCCCCGGTTAATGAGCAGTTCTTC.

The chain links TRBV9 to TRBJ2-7, with a tentative D call TRBD2 (7 bases). Germline-derived CDR1 and CDR2 are SGDLS and YYNGEE. The V end was cut by 0 bases, the J end by 5 bases, with 18 bases between. This CDR3 comprises 16 residues. This CDR3 reads CASSVAPSGGLDEQYF. CDR3 coding DNA: TGTGCCAGCAGCGTAGCCCCCTCCGGGGGGCTGGACGAGCAGTACTTC.

The V and J genes are TRBV28 and TRBJ2-1; TRBD2 might be the D (6 bases). The CDR3 totals 15 residues. Trimming took 2 bases from V and 5 from J, leaving 13 bases between them. The germline gives CDR1 MDHEN, CDR2 SYDVKM. In nucleotides, the CDR3 is TGTGCCAGCAGTTTAGCGGGGATCGGAGACAATGAGCAGTTCTTC. Protein product: CASSLAGIGDNEQFF.